Following are 28 T cell receptor beta chains from one sample sequenced in a study of cytomegalovirus exposure and HLA in healthy donors. With 60 Vbeta and 13 Jbeta primers, the PCR was carried out. Profiling relied on immunoSEQ multiplex PCR, and the TCRdb table lists in-frame clones only, not all of them. In the table there are tens of thousands of clones, about 89% of which are singletons. The sequencing sample was made of PBMCs. The receptors derive from a man aged 25-45 years in good health and CMV-seropositive.

In its sample, this clone was seen once. The gene calls are TRBV15 and TRBJ1-6; D might be TRBD1 (6 bases). This CDR3 comprises 15 residues. Germline-derived CDR1 and CDR2 are LNHNV and YYDKDF (reference sequence). V lost 2 bases and J lost 9, with 14 bases in between. The DNA of the CDR3 is TGTGCCACCAGCAGAAACAGGGTGGGTAGTTCACCCCTCCACTTT. It yields the protein CATSRNRVGSSPLHF.

The chain recombines TRBV5-1 with TRBJ2-1, with D perhaps matching TRBD2 (6 bases). This CDR3 contains 17 residues. The germline gives CDR1 SGHRS, CDR2 YFSETQ. The V end lost 2 bases, the J end lost 0 bases, and 15 bases lay between the germline ends. Written as DNA, the CDR3 is TGCGCCAGCAGCTTTGATGGGGGGTCGAGCTCCTACAATGAGCAGTTCTTC. Translating gives CASSFDGGSSSYNEQFF.

The chain links TRBV10-1 to TRBJ2-7; no clear D gene. V was pared by 4 bases and J by 7 bases, with 14 bases between. CDR3 length: 13 residues. From germline, CDR1 is WNHNN and CDR2 SYGVQD (reference sequence). DNA of the CDR3: TGCGCCAGCAGTGGTCGGAGTTCACGGGAGCAGTACTTC. It is translated as CASSGRSSREQYF.

The rearrangement links TRBV9 to TRBJ2-7; possibly TRBD1 for D (6 bases). V was shortened by 3 bases and J by 7 bases, with 20 bases between the two germline ends. Germline V CDR1 and CDR2: SGDLS, YYNGEE. The CDR3 covers 15 residues. CDR3 protein: CASSAAWAGVGEQYF. The CDR3, as DNA: TGTGCCAGCAGCGCGGCATGGGCAGGGGTAGGAGAGCAGTACTTC.

The genes are TRBV11-2 and TRBJ2-7, with D perhaps TRBD2 (5 bases). The CDR3 consists of 12 residues. Deletions cut 1 base from V and 5 bases from J, with 6 bases between. Germline assignment: CDR1 SGHAT and CDR2 FQNNGV. Here the CDR3 reads CASSLGGNEQYF. The DNA of the CDR3 is TGTGCCAGCAGCTTAGGAGGGAACGAGCAGTACTTC.

The V gene is TRBV10-2, the J gene TRBJ2-7; D gene unclear. Per the germline V gene, CDR1 is WSHSY and CDR2 is SAAADI. The CDR3 is 14 residues long. V was pared by 7 bases and J by 3 bases, with 16 bases between. The CDR3 sequence is CASIPGALGYEQYF. As DNA, the CDR3 is TGCGCCAGCATCCCGGGTGCCCTGGGCTACGAGCAGTACTTC.

V usage is TRBV7-9 and J usage is TRBJ1-2, with 8 bases matching TRBD1. CDR3 length: 15 residues. CDR1 and CDR2 (germline): SEHNR, FQNEAQ (reference sequence). V shed 6 bases and J 2 bases; nucleotides not matched to a gene: 8. Here the CDR3 reads CASRNQDRANYGYTF. In DNA, the CDR3 is TGTGCCAGCAGAAACCAGGACAGGGCGAACTATGGCTACACCTTC. The variable domain in full, completed from reference TRBV7-9 and TRBJ1-2, reads DTGVSQNPRHKITKRGQNVTFRCDPISEHNRLYWYRQTLGQGPEFLTYFQNEAQLEKSRLLSDRFSAERPKGSFSTLEIQRTEQGDSAMYLCASRNQDRANYGYTFGSGTRLTVV.

Here the CDR3 DNA reads TGCGCCAGCAGCTTGTTGGCCAGGGGGAAGGGCACCGGGGAGCTGTTTTTT. Translated: CASSLLARGKGTGELFF. This chain links TRBV5-1 with TRBJ2-2; TRBD1 agrees at 7 bases. V gave up 1 base and J gave up 4 bases; unmatched junction bases: 10. The CDR3 consists of 17 residues. CDR1 and CDR2 (germline): SGHRS, YFSETQ.

The chain joins TRBV5-4 to TRBJ1-1; tentative D call: TRBD1 (6 bases). Per the germline V gene, CDR1 is SGHNT and CDR2 is YYREEE (reference sequence). The CDR3 totals 15 residues. Trimming took 0 bases from V and 2 from J, leaving 11 bases between them. The CDR3 sequence: CASSLDWGGNTEAFF. The CDR3 nucleotides are TGTGCCAGCAGCTTGGATTGGGGGGGCAACACTGAAGCTTTCTTT. Full variable domain (missing parts from reference TRBV5-4 and TRBJ1-1): ETGVTQSPTHLIKTRGQQVTLRCSSQSGHNTVSWYQQALGQGPQFIFQYYREEENGRGNFPPRFSGLQFPNYSSELNVNALELDDSALYLCASSLDWGGNTEAFFGQGTRLTVV.

The chain has TRBV18 and TRBJ1-1; D perhaps matches TRBD1 (5 bases). The CDR3 loop spans 16 amino acids. The germline V and J ends were trimmed by 0 bases and 0 bases, with 11 bases remaining between them. The germline V gene encodes CDR1 KGHSH and CDR2 LQKENI. The CDR3 is CASSPPSTALNTEAFF. DNA of the CDR3: TGTGCCAGCTCACCACCCTCGACAGCGTTGAACACTGAAGCTTTCTTT.

The CDR3 spells CASSQNVNEKLFF. The CDR3 DNA sequence: TGTGCCAGTAGTCAGAATGTTAATGAAAAACTGTTTTTT. The rearrangement joins TRBV19 to TRBJ1-4; no firm D call. Per the germline V gene, CDR1 is LNHDA and CDR2 is SQIVND (reference sequence). The V end lost 5 bases, the J end lost 4 bases, and 8 bases lay between the germline ends. The CDR3 is 13 amino acids. Based on the CDR3 plus reference TRBV19 and TRBJ1-4, the full variable domain is DGGITQSPKYLFRKEGQNVTLSCEQNLNHDAMYWYRQDPGQGLRLIYYSQIVNDFQKGDIAEGYSVSREKKESFPLTVTSAQKNPTAFYLCASSQNVNEKLFFGSGTQLSVL.

The chain is built from TRBV25-1 and TRBJ2-2; 7 bases fit TRBD1. CDR3 length: 16 amino acids. V gave up 5 bases and J gave up 4 bases; unmatched junction bases: 10. The germline V gene encodes CDR1 MGHDK and CDR2 SYGVNS. The CDR3 DNA reads as TGTGCCAGCAGTAAGGGACAGACGGTGGGCACCGGGGAGCTGTTTTTT. Amino acids: CASSKGQTVGTGELFF.

The J gene is TRBJ2-3, the V gene TRBV2; TRBD2 aligns across 9 bases. Germline V gene data show CDR1 as SNHLY and CDR2 as FYNNEI. V was clipped by 1 base and J by 3 bases; unmatched bases: 2. The CDR3 sequence is 15 residues long. DNA of the CDR3: TGTGCCAGCAGTGAAGGACTAGCGGAAACAGATACGCAGTATTTT. It translates to CASSEGLAETDTQYF.

The gene calls are TRBV11-2 and TRBJ2-7; 10 bases agree with TRBD2. The length of the CDR3 is 18 residues. V lost 1 base to trimming and J lost 4 bases; unmatched junction nucleotides: 13. Germline values: CDR1 SGHAT, CDR2 FQNNGV. CDR3 coding DNA: TGTGCCAGCAGCTTAGCTCGTCGGTCTAGCGGGAGTTTTTACGAGCAGTACTTC. Amino acid sequence: CASSLARRSSGSFYEQYF.

This clone came up once. This chain joins TRBV5-1 and TRBJ1-2; D perhaps matches TRBD1 (6 bases). The CDR3 consists of 15 residues. V lost 1 base, J lost 7 bases, and 17 bases lay in between. Germline CDR1 and CDR2: SGHRS and YFSETQ. DNA for the CDR3: TGCGCCAGCAGCTTGACACTAGGGGGGGCAGCTGGCTACACCTTC. Protein: CASSLTLGGAAGYTF.

This chain joins TRBV6-1 and TRBJ2-3, with 10 bases identical to TRBD1. The length of the CDR3 is 17 residues. V was clipped by 1 base and J by 2 bases; unmatched bases: 6. In germline, CDR1 is MNHNS, CDR2 SASEGT. The CDR3 sequence: CASSEGRTGGVTDTQYF. DNA of the CDR3: TGTGCCAGCAGTGAAGGGCGGACAGGGGGGGTCACAGATACGCAGTATTTT.

J is TRBJ1-2 and V is TRBV19; D call uncertain. Trimming stripped 3 bases from V and 6 bases from J, with 14 bases between. The CDR3 contains 14 residues. Germline V gene lookup returns CDR1 LNHDA and CDR2 SQIVND (reference sequence). The CDR3 DNA is TGTGCCAGTAGTATGGGTCCTGCGAGGAATGGCTACACCTTC. Amino acids: CASSMGPARNGYTF.

V gene TRBV5-1 combines with J gene TRBJ2-6, with D possibly being TRBD1 (5 bases). CDR1 is SGHRS, CDR2 YFSETQ, per germline. V was trimmed by 6 bases and J by 0 bases, leaving 22 bases between them. This CDR3 has 19 amino acids. CDR3 sequence reads: CASMYSLGDSPSGANVLTF. The CDR3 DNA is TGCGCCAGCATGTACAGCTTGGGCGACAGTCCCTCTGGGGCCAACGTCCTGACTTTC.

This clone has just a few counts. DNA for the CDR3: TGTGCCAGCAGCCAAGATAGTAGGCCCCAGCATTTT. Its translation: CASSQDSRPQHF. The chain has TRBV4-2 and TRBJ1-5; D call uncertain. Per the germline V gene, CDR1 is LGHNA and CDR2 is YNFKEQ. This CDR3 has 12 residues. V lost 0 bases and J lost 9, with 6 bases in between.

V usage is TRBV10-3 and J usage is TRBJ1-2; TRBD1 is a possible D gene (6 bases). V lost 4 bases to trimming and J lost 6 bases, with 9 bases between them. The CDR3 spans 12 residues. Germline lookup yields CDR1 ENHRY and CDR2 SYGVKD. The CDR3 spells CAISGSGDGYTF. CDR3 sequence (DNA): TGTGCCATCAGTGGGTCAGGGGATGGCTACACCTTC.

CDR3 coding DNA: TGCGCCAGCAGTCGCAGGGATAGCACAGATACGCAGTATTTT. Translating gives CASSRRDSTDTQYF. The J gene is TRBJ2-3, the V gene TRBV10-2, with D possibly being TRBD1 (5 bases). Germline V gene lookup returns CDR1 WSHSY and CDR2 SAAADI. Trimming removed 5 bases from V and 0 bases from J, with 9 bases in between. The CDR3 runs 14 residues.

This rearrangement joins TRBV27 to TRBJ1-2, with D hard to call. CDR1 and CDR2 from the germline V gene are MNHEY and SMNVEV (reference sequence). This CDR3 is 13 amino acids long. V was shortened by 6 bases and J by 3 bases, with 11 bases between the two germline ends. CDR3: CASSSLRDYGYTF. The CDR3 DNA follows: TGTGCCAGCAGCTCCCTTCGGGACTATGGCTACACCTTC.

V and J are TRBV7-9 and TRBJ2-2, with 9 bases fitting TRBD1. From germline, CDR1 is SEHNR and CDR2 FQNEAQ (reference sequence). The CDR3 extends over 18 amino acids. After removal of 3 bases from V and 1 base from J, the junction contained 9 bases not matched to a gene. The CDR3 sequence is CASSFPPWDRVNTGELFF. The CDR3 nucleotides are TGTGCCAGCAGCTTTCCGCCCTGGGACAGGGTGAACACCGGGGAGCTGTTTTTT. The complete variable domain, with remaining parts taken from reference TRBV7-9 and TRBJ2-2, reads DTGVSQNPRHKITKRGQNVTFRCDPISEHNRLYWYRQTLGQGPEFLTYFQNEAQLEKSRLLSDRFSAERPKGSFSTLEIQRTEQGDSAMYLCASSFPPWDRVNTGELFFGEGSRLTVL.

The chain employs TRBV7-6 and TRBJ2-1; 14 bases align to TRBD2. In germline, CDR1 is SGHVS, CDR2 FNYEAQ. Trimming at V came to 3 bases and at J to 10 bases, leaving 8 bases not matched to a gene. CDR3 length equals 16 residues. The CDR3: CASSFSGLAGEGEQFF. The DNA for the CDR3 is TGTGCCAGCAGCTTTTCGGGACTAGCGGGAGAAGGGGAGCAGTTCTTC.

This clone was observed once. This rearrangement joins TRBV27 to TRBJ1-4; unclear D gene. Per the germline V gene, CDR1 is MNHEY and CDR2 is SMNVEV (reference sequence). The ends were cut back, 3 bases at V and 7 bases at J, with 12 bases in the middle. CDR3 length: 14 residues. DNA of the CDR3: TGTGCCAGCAGTTTGGGGAGGGCAGGTGAAAAACTGTTTTTT. Translating it yields CASSLGRAGEKLFF.

This chain connects TRBV18 to TRBJ2-6; D perhaps matches TRBD1 (5 bases). The V gene's germline CDR1 is KGHSH and CDR2 LQKENI. V dropped 6 bases and J dropped 0 bases, with 18 bases sitting between them. This CDR3 is 18 amino acids long. The chain's CDR3 is CASSKPGLANSGANVLTF. In nucleotides, the CDR3 is TGTGCCAGCTCGAAGCCAGGGTTGGCAAACTCTGGGGCCAACGTCCTGACTTTC.

This chain joins TRBV5-1 and TRBJ1-5; 9 bases are a match to TRBD1. The CDR3 contains 15 residues. The V and J ends lost 3 bases and 1 base, in that order; junction bases with no gene match: 2. CDR1 SGHRS and CDR2 YFSETQ come from the germline V gene. The CDR3 DNA reads TGCGCCAGCAGCTCGGGACAGGGCAGCAATCAGCCCCAGCATTTT. Protein product: CASSSGQGSNQPQHF.

This clone came up a few times. J is TRBJ1-5 and V is TRBV30, with D possibly TRBD1 on 5 matching bases. Trimming stripped 0 bases from V and 4 bases from J, with 7 bases between. This CDR3 region has 13 residues. The germline CDR1 and CDR2 sequences are GTSNPN and SVGIG (reference sequence). The CDR3 nucleotides read TGTGCCTGGAGTGTACGGGGGAATCAGCCCCAGCATTTT. Translation: CAWSVRGNQPQHF. The entire variable domain, with the rest obtained from reference TRBV30 and TRBJ1-5, is as follows: SQTIHQWPATLVQPVGSPLSLECTVEGTSNPNLYWYRQAAGRGLQLLFYSVGIGQISSEVPQNLSASRPQDRQFILSSKKLLLSDSGFYLCAWSVRGNQPQHFGDGTRLSIL.